This T cell receptor beta chain was documented in a study of blood T cells in healthy people across ages. Study observations and caveats: Measured against age, TCR beta diversity per million T cells decreased in a roughly linear manner.

Primed by a sample-barcoded 5' primer and a J-beta primer mix, a second PCR proceeded for about 7 to 11 cycles. TCRdb used MiXCR to reprocess the 5' RACE reads, holding one entry per CDR3 protein. The profile shows almost 800,000 distinct CDR3 sequences, about 62% of them singletons. CDR3 size: 12 residues. Germline CDR1 is SGHRS and CDR2 is YFSETQ. Trimming removed 0 bases at V and 10 bases at J, with 9 bases between. Regarding this clonotype: Its specificity is not known.

Material: blood. This clonotype was obtained from a young man in good health. The gene calls are TRBV5-1 and TRBJ2-3, with D hard to call. The CDR3 DNA is TGCGCCAGCAGCTTGGAGTCAGAACCGCAGTATTTT. Its translation: CASSLESEPQYF.